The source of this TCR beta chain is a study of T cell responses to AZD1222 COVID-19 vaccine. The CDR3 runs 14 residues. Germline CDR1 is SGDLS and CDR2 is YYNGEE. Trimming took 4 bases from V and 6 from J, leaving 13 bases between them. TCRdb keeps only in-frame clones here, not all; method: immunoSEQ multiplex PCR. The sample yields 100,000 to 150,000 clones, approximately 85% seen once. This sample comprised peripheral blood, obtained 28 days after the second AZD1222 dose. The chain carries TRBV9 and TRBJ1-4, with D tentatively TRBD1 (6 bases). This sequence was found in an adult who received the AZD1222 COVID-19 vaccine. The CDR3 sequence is CASSPGTLDEKLFF. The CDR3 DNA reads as TGTGCCAGCAGCCCGGGGACATTGGATGAAAAACTGTTTTTT.